This T cell receptor (beta chain) was obtained from a study of blood T cell repertoires in COVID-19. In the study overall: COVID-19 samples collected from the United States, Italy and Spain covered acute and convalescent phases. PBMCs, B-cell-depleted T cells, or T cells provided the cDNA or gDNA that made up the material.

This clone was seen just once. The CDR3 consists of 12 residues. The V gene's germline CDR1 is KGHDR and CDR2 SFDVKD. V was shortened by 9 bases and J by 8 bases, with 15 bases between the two germline ends. In the original workflow: Amplification with reference gene primers provided the estimates of nucleated cell counts. TCRdb's copy holds only in-frame clones and misses some; the assay was immunoSEQ multiplex PCR. The V and J calls and clone size were taken over from that table, and D and trimming were inferred from the DNA. The repertoire includes approximately 25,000 clones, 91% of them detected once, and around 17% sits in the top ten.

The source of this sequence is a human donor with active COVID-19. The donor label of this sample is uncertain. The sequenced sample was peripheral blood. The chain uses TRBV24-1 and TRBJ1-2; D call uncertain. The CDR3 sequence: CATLGPLGGYTF. CDR3 DNA sequence: TGTGCCACCCTAGGCCCCTTAGGAGGCTACACCTTC.